Described below is a single T cell receptor (beta chain) sequence and its context. This sample is drawn from a study of radiation and T cells in renal cell carcinoma. This sample's time point: baseline pretreatment blood. Specified treatment: 15 Gy SBRT to primary tumor, nephrectomy 4 weeks later. Blood was sampled at baseline, 2 weeks and 4 weeks after SBRT. TCRdb's table, derived via immunoSEQ multiplex PCR, lists solely in-frame clones and lacks some. The top ten clones hold around 3% of a sample with roughly 120,000 clones, about four fifths of them seen once. Trimming took 5 bases from V and 1 from J; bases not matched to a gene: 2. Germline CDR1 MDHEN, CDR2 SYDVKM. The length of the CDR3 is 14 residues.

This TCR was recovered from a woman aged 60-70 years with renal cell carcinoma. This material consisted of blood, taken from a patient whose treatment included radiotherapy and nephrectomy. The rearrangement uses TRBV28 and TRBJ1-5, with 7 bases fitting TRBD1. The DNA for the CDR3 is TGTGCCAGCAGTGTGACAGGGAGCAATCAGCCCCAGCATTTT. This translates into CASSVTGSNQPQHF.